The clone carrying this T cell receptor beta chain came up a few times. The antigen is unknown. The data belong to a study of T cells in Graves' hyperthyroidism and ophthalmopathy. Amplified TCR beta CDR3 regions derived from RNA transcripts. HTBI primers were used for first-round RT-PCR of the TCR CDR3. TCRdb recomputed calls from the multiplex PCR reads with MiXCR, one row per CDR3 protein. Of around 300,000 distinct CDR3 sequences listed, 25% are singletons. Findings and caveats of the study: Among clonotypes expanded in thyroid above 0.001, most were also found in blood.

The CDR3 consists of 12 residues. Trimming cost V 8 bases and J 3 bases, with 10 bases left between them. The germline gives CDR1 MNHEY, CDR2 SMNVEV (reference sequence). The V and J genes are TRBV27 and TRBJ1-1; no firm D call. Source material: blood. This TCR was sampled from a middle-aged man with Graves' hyperthyroidism that later progressed to Graves' ophthalmopathy. CDR3 bases: TGTGCCAGCCTAGGGTTGGACACTGAAGCTTTCTTT. Its translation: CASLGLDTEAFF.